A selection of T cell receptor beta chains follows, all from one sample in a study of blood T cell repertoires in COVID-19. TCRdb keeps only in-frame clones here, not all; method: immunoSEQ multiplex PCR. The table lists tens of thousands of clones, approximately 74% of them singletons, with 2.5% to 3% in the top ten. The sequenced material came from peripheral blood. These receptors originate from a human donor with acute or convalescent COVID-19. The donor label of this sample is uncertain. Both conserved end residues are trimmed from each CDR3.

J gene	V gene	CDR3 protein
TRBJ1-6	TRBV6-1	ASSEGGAGRSPLH
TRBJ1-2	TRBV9	ASSVGSGSNYGYT
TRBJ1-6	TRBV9	ASSEHRSPGALH
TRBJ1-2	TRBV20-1	SARADYGYT
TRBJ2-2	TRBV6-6	ASSKDRVLIAGELF
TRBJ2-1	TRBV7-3	ASSLGGSGKNEQF
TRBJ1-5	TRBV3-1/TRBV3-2	ASSRGSNQPQH
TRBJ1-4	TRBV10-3	AISQGGGEKLF
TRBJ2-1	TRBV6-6	ASSYVLAEGEQF
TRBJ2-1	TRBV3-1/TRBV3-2	ASSPRGREASYNEQF
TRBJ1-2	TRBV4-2	ASSQELGGFYGYT
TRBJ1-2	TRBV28	ASKSVRASNYGYT
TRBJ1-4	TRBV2	ASRGTGGEKLF
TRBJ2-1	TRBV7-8	ASSSTERNNEQF
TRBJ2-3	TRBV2	ASSASRGSTDTQY
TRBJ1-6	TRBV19	ASQQPIAYNSPLH
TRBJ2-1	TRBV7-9	ASSLGRGLHQQF
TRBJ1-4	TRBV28	ASSSGQGVATNEKLF
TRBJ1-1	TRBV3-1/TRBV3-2	ASSFWGGDTEAF
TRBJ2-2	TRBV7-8	ASSLGTRLTGELF
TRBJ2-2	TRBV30	AWVRRGSGSYTGELF
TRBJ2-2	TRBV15	ATSRRGALGRPATPNTGELF
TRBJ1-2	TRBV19	ASSTPRGEEANYGYT
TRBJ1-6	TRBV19	ASSTGGSRNSPLH
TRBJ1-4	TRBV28	ASSWATNEKLF
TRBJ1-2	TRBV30	AWSGGRGYYGYT
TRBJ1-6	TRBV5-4	ASSPAGSGSSPLH
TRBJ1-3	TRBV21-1	ASSKEEKGGPWGNTIY
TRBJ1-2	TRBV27	ASSLRRGGNGYT
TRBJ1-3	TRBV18	ASSPIGVRSGNTIY
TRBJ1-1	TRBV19	ASSLGGTDTEAF
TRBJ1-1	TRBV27	ASSPRGGRAF
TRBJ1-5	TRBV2	ASRAWTGATTGQPQH
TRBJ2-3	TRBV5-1	ASSSSGGARLADTQY